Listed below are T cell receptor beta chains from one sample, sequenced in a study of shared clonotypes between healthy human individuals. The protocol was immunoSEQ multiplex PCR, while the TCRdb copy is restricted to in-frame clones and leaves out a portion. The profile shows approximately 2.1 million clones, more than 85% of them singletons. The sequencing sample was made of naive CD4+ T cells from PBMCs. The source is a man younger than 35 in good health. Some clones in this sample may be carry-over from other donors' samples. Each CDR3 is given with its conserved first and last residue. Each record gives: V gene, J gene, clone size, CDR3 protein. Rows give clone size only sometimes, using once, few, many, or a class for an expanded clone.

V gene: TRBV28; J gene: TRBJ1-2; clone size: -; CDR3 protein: CASSLLQAYGYTF
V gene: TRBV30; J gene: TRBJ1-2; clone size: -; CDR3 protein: CAWSVRGSRGYTF
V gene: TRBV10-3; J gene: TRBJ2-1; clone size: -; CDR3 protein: CAISEGLAGTAYEQFF
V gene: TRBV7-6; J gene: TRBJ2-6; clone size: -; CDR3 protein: CASAEVRTVSSGANVLTF
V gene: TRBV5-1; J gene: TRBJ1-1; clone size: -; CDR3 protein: CASSSDWGAAEAFF
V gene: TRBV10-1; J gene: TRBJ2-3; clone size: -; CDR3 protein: CASKASGTADTQYF
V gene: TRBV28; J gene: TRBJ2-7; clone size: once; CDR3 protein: CASTTPREQYF
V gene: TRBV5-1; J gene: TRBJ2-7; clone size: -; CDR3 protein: CASTPGTGGYEQYF
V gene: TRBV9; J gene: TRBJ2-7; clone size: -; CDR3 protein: CASSVGETYEQYF
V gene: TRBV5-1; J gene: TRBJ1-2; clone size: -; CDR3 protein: CASSPGTGGANGYTF
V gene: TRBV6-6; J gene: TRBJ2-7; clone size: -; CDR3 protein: CASSYPGQSEQYF
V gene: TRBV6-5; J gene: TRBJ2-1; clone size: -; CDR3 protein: CASREGLVASYEQFF
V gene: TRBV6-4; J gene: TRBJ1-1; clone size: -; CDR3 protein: CASRGEPMNTEAFF
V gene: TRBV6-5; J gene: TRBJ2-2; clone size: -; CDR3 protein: CASSHTGVDTGELFF
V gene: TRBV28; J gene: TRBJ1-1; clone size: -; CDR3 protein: CASSSEEATVNTEAFF
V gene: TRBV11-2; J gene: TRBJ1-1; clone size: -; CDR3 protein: CASSLDQGLARMNTEAFF
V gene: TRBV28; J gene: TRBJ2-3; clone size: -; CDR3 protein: CASSSAGTTDTQYF
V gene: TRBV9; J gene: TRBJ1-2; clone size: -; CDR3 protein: CASSEGEGYTF